The clone carrying this T cell receptor (beta chain) has a count of ten or more. What it binds is not known. Germline V gene lookup returns CDR1 KGHDR and CDR2 SFDVKD. V lost 0 bases to trimming and J lost 5 bases, with 9 bases between them. The CDR3 spans 14 residues. The data belong to a study of identical twins. A single record per CDR3 protein comes from TCRdb applying MiXCR to the 5' RACE reads. The table shows 140,000 to 150,000 distinct CDR3 sequences, with roughly 3.2% occurring only once. Study results and limitations: Within beta out-of-frame sequences, the excess sharing observed between twins was weaker.

The sequence came from a man aged 18 to 35 in good health. This chain links TRBV24-1 with TRBJ2-5; D call uncertain. Sequencing used memory T cells sorted from blood. CDR3: CATSDLALGETQYF. The CDR3 nucleotides are TGTGCCACCAGTGATTTGGCTCTTGGTGAGACCCAGTACTTC.